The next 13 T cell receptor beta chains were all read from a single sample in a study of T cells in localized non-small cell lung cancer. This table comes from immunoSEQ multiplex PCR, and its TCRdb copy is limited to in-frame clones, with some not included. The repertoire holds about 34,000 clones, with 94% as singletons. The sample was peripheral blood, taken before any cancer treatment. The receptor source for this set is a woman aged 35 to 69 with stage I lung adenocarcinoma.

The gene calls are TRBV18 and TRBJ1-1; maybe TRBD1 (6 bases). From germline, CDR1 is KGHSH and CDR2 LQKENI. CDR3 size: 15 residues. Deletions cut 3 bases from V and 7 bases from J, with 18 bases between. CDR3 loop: CASSPFTRGGNEAFF. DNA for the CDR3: TGTGCCAGCTCACCTTTCACCCGTGGGGGCAATGAAGCTTTCTTT.

DNA of the CDR3: TGTGCCAGCACGGGGGGGGCGGGTTACAATGAGCAGTTCTTC. It specifies CASTGGAGYNEQFF. The chain uses TRBV27 and TRBJ2-1; 8 positions match TRBD2. This CDR3 contains 14 residues. Germline CDR1 is MNHEY and CDR2 is SMNVEV (reference sequence). Losses at the gene ends were 7 bases for V and 4 bases for J; bases not matched to a gene: 6.

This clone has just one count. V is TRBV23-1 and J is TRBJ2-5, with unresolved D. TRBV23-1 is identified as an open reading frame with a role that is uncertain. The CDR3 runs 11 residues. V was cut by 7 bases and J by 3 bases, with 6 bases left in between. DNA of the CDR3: TGCGCCAGCACGACAAAAGAGACCCAGTACTTC. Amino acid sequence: CASTTKETQYF.

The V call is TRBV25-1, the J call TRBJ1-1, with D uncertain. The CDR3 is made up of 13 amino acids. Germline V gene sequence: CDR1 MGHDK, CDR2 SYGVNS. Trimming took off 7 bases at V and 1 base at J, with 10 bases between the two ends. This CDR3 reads CASIGWGNTEAFF. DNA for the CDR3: TGTGCCAGCATTGGCTGGGGGAACACTGAAGCTTTCTTT.

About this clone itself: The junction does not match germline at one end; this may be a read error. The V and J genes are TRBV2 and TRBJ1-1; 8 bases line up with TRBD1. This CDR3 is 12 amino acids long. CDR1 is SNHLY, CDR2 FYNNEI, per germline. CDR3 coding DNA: TGTGCCAGCAGTGTAAGGACAGGGAGTGTAGTCTTT. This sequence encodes CASSVRTGSVVF.

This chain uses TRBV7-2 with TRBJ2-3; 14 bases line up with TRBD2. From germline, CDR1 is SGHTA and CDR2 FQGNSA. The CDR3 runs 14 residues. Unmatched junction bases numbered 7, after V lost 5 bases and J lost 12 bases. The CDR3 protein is CASSGLAGGSKQYF. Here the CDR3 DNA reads TGTGCCAGCAGCGGACTAGCGGGGGGCTCAAAACAGTATTTT.

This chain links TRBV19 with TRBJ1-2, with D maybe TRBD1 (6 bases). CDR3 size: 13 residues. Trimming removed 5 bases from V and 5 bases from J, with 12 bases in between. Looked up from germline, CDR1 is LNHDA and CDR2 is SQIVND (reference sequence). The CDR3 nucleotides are TGTGCCAGTAGTCCACAGGGATTTTATGGCTACACCTTC. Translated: CASSPQGFYGYTF.

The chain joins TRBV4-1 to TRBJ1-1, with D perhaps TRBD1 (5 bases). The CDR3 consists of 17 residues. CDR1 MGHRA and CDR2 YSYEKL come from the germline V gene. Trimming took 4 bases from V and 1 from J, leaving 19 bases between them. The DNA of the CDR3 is TGCGCCAGCAGCCCCCGATGGGGGGGGAATTCGAACACTGAAGCTTTCTTT. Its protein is CASSPRWGGNSNTEAFF.

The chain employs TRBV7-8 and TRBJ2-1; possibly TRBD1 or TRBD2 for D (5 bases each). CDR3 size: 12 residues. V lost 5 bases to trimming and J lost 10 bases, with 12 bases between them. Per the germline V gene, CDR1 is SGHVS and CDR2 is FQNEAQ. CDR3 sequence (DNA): TGTGCCAGCAGCCACGGGGCAGGGGAGCAGTTCTTC. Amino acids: CASSHGAGEQFF.

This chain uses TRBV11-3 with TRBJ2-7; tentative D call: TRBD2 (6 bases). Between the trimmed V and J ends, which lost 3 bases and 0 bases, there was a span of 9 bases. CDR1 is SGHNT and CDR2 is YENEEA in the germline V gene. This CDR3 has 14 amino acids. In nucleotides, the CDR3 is TGTGCCAGCAGCTTCACGGGGGTCTCCTACGAGCAGTACTTC. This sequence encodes CASSFTGVSYEQYF.

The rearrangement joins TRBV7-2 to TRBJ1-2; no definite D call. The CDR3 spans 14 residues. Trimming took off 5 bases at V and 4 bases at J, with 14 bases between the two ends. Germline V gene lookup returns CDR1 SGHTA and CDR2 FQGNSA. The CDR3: CASSPSPGPYGYTF. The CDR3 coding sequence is TGTGCCAGCAGCCCCTCGCCGGGCCCCTATGGCTACACCTTC.

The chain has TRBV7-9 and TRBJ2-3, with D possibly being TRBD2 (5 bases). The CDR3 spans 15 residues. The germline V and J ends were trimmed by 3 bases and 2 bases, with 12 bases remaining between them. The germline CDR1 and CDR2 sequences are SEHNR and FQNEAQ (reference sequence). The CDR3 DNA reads TGTGCCAGCAGCTTGAGCGGAAGGGTCACAGATACGCAGTATTTT. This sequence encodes CASSLSGRVTDTQYF.

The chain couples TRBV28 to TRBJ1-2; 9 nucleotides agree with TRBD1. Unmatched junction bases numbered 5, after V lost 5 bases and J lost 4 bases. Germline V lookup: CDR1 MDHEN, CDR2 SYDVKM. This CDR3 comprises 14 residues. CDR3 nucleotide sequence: TGTGCCAGCAGTCCGTGGACAGGGGCCTATGGCTACACCTTC. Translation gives CASSPWTGAYGYTF.